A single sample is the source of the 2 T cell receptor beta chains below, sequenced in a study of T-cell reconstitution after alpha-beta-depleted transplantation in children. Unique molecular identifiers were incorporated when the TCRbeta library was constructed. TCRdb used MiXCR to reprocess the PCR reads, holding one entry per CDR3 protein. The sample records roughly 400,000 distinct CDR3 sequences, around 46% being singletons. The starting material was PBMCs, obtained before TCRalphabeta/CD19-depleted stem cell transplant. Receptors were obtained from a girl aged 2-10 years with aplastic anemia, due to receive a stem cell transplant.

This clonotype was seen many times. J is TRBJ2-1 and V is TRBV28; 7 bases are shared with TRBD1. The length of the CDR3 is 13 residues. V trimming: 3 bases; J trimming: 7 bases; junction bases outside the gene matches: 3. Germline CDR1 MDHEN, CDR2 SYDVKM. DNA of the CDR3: TGTGCCAGCAGTTTCAGCAGGGGGAATGAGCAGTTCTTC. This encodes CASSFSRGNEQFF.

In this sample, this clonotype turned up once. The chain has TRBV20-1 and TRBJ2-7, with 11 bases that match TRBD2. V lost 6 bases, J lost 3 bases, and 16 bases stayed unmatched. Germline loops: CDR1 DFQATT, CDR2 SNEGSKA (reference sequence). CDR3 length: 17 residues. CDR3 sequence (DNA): TGCAGTGCGGGAAATAGGCTAGCGGGAGGATGGGGCTACGAGCAGTACTTC. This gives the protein CSAGNRLAGGWGYEQYF.